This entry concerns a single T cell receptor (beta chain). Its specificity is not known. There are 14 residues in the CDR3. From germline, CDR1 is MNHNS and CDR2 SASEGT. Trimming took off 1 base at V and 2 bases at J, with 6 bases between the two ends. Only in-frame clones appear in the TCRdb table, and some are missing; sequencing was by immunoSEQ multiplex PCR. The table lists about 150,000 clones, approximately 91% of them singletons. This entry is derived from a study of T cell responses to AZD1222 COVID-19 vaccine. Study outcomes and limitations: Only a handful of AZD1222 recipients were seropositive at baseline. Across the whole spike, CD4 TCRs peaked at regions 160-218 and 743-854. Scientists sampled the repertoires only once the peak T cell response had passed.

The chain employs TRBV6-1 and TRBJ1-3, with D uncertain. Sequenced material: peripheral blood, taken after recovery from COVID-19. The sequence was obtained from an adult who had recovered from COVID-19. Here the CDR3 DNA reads TGTGCCAGCAGTGAAGGGGGTACTGGAAACACCATATATTTT. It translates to CASSEGGTGNTIYF.